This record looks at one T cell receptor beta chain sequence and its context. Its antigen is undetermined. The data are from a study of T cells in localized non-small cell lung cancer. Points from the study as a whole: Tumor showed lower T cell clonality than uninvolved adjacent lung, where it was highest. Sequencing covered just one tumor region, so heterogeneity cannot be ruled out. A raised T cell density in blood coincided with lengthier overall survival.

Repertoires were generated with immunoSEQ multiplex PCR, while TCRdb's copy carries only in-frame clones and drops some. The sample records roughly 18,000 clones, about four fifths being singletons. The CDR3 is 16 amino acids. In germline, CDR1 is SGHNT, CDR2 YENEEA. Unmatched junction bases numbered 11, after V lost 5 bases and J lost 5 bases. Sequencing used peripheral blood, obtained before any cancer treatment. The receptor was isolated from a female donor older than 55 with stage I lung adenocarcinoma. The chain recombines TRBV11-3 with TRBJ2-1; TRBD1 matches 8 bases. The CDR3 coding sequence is TGTGCCAGCAGCCATTCCCGGACAGGGAAGGACAATGAGCAGTTCTTC. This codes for CASSHSRTGKDNEQFF.